The TCR beta chain described here comes from a study of blood T cell repertoires in COVID-19. Seattle patient enrollment occurred during active infection, with longitudinal follow-up thereafter. This clone was recorded at least ten times. Germline CDR1 and CDR2: MGHRA and YSYEKL. V shed 0 bases, J shed 2 bases, and the junction held 9 bases outside the gene matches. There are 17 residues in the CDR3. Repertoires were generated with immunoSEQ multiplex PCR, while TCRdb's copy carries only in-frame clones and drops some. Altogether approximately 53,000 clones are present, around 81% being singletons, with the ten largest covering about a fifth.

The rearrangement joins TRBV4-1 to TRBJ1-2; 7 positions agree with TRBD1. The sample comprised peripheral blood. The source is a woman of 80 years or more with COVID-19, enrolled during active disease. The CDR3, as DNA: TGCGCCAGCAGCCAAGATCCGTCGGGACAGAACAACTATGGCTACACCTTC. Translating gives CASSQDPSGQNNYGYTF.